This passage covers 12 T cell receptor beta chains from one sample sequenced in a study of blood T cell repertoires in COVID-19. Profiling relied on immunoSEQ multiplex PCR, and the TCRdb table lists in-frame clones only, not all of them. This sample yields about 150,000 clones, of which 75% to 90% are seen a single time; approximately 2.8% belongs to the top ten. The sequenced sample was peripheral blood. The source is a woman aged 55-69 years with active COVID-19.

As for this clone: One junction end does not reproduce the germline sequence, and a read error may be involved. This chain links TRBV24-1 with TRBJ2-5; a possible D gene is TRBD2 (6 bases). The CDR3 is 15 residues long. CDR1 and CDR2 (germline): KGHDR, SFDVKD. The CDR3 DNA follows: TGTGCCACCAGTGATCCTTCAGAGCGAGCGGGTCTCGTAAACTTC. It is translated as CATSDPSERAGLVNF.

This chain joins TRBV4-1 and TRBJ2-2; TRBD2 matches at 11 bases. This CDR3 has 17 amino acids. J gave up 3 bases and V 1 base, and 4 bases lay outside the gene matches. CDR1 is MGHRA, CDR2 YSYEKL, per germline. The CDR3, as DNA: TGCGCCAGCAGCCAAGGGAAGACTAGCGGGGACACCGGGGAGCTGTTTTTT. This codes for CASSQGKTSGDTGELFF.

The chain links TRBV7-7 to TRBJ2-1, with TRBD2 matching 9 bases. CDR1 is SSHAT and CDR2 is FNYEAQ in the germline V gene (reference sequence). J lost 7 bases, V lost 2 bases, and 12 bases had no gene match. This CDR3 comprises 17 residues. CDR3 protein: CASSLPGYGTSLNEQFF. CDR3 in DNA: TGTGCCAGCAGCTTACCAGGGTATGGGACTAGCCTAAATGAGCAGTTCTTC.

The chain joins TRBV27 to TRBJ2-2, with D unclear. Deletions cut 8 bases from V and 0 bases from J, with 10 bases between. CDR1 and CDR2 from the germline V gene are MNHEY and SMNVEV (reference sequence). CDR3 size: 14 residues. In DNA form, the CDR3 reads TGTGCCAGCCAGGTCTACTCGAACACCGGGGAGCTGTTTTTT. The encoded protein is CASQVYSNTGELFF.

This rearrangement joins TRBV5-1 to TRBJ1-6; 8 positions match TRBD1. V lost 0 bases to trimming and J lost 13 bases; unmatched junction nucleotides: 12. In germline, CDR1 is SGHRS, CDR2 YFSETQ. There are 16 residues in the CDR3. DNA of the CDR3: TGCGCCAGCAGCTTGGCCGTGGGACAGGAAGAACTTCCCCTCCACTTT. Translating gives CASSLAVGQEELPLHF. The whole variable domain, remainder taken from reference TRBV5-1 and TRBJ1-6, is KAGVTQTPRYLIKTRGQQVTLSCSPISGHRSVSWYQQTPGQGLQFLFEYFSETQRNKGNFPGRFSGRQFSNSRSEMNVSTLELGDSALYLCASSLAVGQEELPLHFGNGTRLTVT.

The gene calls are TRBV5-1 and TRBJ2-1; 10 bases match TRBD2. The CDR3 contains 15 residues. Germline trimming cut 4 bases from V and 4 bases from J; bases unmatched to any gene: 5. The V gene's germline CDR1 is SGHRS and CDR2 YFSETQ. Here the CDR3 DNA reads TGCGCCAGCAGCCCGAGGACTAGCGGTTACAATGAGCAGTTCTTC. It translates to CASSPRTSGYNEQFF.

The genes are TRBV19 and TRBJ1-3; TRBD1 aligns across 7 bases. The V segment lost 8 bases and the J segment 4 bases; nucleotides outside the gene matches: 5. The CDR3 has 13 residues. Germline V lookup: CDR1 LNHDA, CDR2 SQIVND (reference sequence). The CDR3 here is CASATGAGNTIYF. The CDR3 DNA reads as TGTGCCAGTGCCACAGGGGCGGGAAACACCATATATTTT.

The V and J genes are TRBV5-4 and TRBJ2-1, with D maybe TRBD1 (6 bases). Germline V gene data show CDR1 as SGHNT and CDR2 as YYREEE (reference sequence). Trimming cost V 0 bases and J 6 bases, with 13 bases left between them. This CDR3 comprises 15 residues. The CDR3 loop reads CASSLDPGAGNEQFF. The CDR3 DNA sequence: TGTGCCAGCAGCTTGGACCCAGGGGCGGGCAATGAGCAGTTCTTC.

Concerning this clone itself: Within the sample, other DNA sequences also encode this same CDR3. CDR3 amino acids: CASSSGGGYNEQFF. Here the CDR3 DNA reads TGTGCCAGCAGCTCGGGAGGTGGGTACAATGAGCAGTTCTTC. This chain joins TRBV5-6 and TRBJ2-1; TRBD2 matches 7 bases. With V trimmed by 3 bases and J by 4 bases, 4 bases remained unmatched. Germline V gene lookup returns CDR1 SGHDT and CDR2 YYEEEE. The CDR3 is 14 residues long.

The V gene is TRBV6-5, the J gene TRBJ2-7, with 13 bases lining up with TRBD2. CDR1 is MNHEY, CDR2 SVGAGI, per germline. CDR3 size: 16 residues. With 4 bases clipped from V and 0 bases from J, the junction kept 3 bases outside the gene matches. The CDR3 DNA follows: TGTGCCAGCAGTTGGGGGACTAGCGGGGACTCCTACGAGCAGTACTTC. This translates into CASSWGTSGDSYEQYF.

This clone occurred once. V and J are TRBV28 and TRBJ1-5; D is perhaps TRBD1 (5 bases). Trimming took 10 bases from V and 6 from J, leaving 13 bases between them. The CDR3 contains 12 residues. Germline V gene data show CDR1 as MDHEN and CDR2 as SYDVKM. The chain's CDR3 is CATLSGGQPQHF. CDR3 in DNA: TGTGCCACCCTATCGGGGGGTCAGCCCCAGCATTTT.

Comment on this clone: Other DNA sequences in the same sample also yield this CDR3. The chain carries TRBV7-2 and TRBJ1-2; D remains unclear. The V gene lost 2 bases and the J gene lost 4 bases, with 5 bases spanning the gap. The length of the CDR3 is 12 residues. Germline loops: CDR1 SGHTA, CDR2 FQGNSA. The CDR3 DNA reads TGTGCCAGCAGCTTATCGGGCTATGGCTACACCTTC. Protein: CASSLSGYGYTF.